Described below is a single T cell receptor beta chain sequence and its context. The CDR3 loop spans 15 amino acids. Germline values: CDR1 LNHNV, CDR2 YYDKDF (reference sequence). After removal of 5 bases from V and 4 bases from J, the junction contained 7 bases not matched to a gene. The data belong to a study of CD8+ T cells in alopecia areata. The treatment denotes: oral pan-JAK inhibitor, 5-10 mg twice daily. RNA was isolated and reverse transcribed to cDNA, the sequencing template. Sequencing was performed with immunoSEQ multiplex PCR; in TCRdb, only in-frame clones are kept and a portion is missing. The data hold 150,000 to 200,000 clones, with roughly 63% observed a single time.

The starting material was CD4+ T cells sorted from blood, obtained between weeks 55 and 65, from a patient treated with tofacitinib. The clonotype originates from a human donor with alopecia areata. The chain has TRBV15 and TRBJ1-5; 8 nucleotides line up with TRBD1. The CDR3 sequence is CATSARQGQNQPQHF. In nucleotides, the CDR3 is TGTGCCACCAGCGCACGACAGGGGCAGAATCAGCCCCAGCATTTT. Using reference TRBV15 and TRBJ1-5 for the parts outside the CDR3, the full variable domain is DAMVIQNPRYQVTQFGKPVTLSCSQTLNHNVMYWYQQKSSQAPKLLFHYYDKDFNNEADTPDNFQSRRPNTSFCFLDIRSPGLGDTAMYLCATSARQGQNQPQHFGDGTRLSIL.